This TCR beta chain was found in a study of cytomegalovirus exposure and HLA in healthy donors. The primer mix had 60 Vbeta and 13 Jbeta primers. TCRdb keeps only in-frame clones here, not all; method: immunoSEQ multiplex PCR. The data contain 150,000 to 160,000 clones, 80% of them singletons. The CDR3 consists of 11 residues. Trimming pared 10 bases from V and 3 bases from J, leaving 9 bases between. CDR1 is ENHRY and CDR2 is SYGVKD in the germline V gene. The clonotype comes from a woman aged 40-49 years in good health and CMV-seropositive. Sequenced sample: PBMCs. The J gene is TRBJ1-1, the V gene TRBV10-3, with unresolved D. The CDR3 sequence is CATQEDTEAFF. CDR3 bases: TGTGCCACTCAGGAGGACACTGAAGCTTTCTTT.